The 3 T cell receptor beta chains reported below all come from one sample, sequenced in a study of blood T cell repertoires in COVID-19. Some clones are missing from TCRdb's copy, which holds only in-frame ones; the method was immunoSEQ multiplex PCR. The table has 65,000 to 90,000 clones, around 87% seen once. The specimen sequenced was peripheral blood. These receptors originate from a woman aged 18-29 years with acute or convalescent COVID-19.

The V and J genes are TRBV3-1 (or the pseudogene TRBV3-2) and TRBJ2-3; no definite D call. The CDR3 extends over 14 amino acids. Trimming removed 4 bases from V and 4 bases from J, with 12 bases in between. CDR1 is LGHDT, CDR2 YNNKEL, per germline (reference sequence). As DNA, the CDR3 is TGTGCCAGCAGCCTCACAATCCGTGCAGATACGCAGTATTTT. Protein: CASSLTIRADTQYF.

V is TRBV7-8 and J is TRBJ2-7; D perhaps matches TRBD2 (5 bases). V lost 5 bases to trimming and J lost 0 bases, with 11 bases between them. Germline lookup yields CDR1 SGHVS and CDR2 FQNEAQ. The CDR3 runs to 14 residues. The CDR3 nucleotides are TGTGCCAGCAGCCGAGACGGGGTCTCCTACGAGCAGTACTTC. This sequence encodes CASSRDGVSYEQYF.

The V gene is TRBV6-5, the J gene TRBJ1-1; perhaps TRBD1 as D (5 bases). The V end lost 6 bases, the J end lost 3 bases, and 17 bases lay between the germline ends. This CDR3 spans 15 amino acids. Per germline, CDR1 MNHEY and CDR2 SVGAGI. CDR3 protein: CASRGMGGGYTEAFF. CDR3 bases: TGTGCCAGCAGGGGTATGGGGGGAGGGTACACTGAAGCTTTCTTT.